The clone carrying this TCR beta chain was picked up a small number of times. What it binds is unknown. These data belong to a study of post-analysis software for immune sequencing data. About the study: Relapsing-remitting, secondary progressive and progressive-relapsing courses of multiple sclerosis were included.

This CDR3 has 15 amino acids. V dropped 0 bases and J dropped 5 bases, with 14 bases sitting between them. Germline assignment: CDR1 MNHEY and CDR2 SVGAGI. Unique-molecular-identifier-tagged TCR beta cDNA libraries were used. Between about 0.85 and 11 million T cells gave rise to 500,000 to 650,000 cDNA molecules. TCRdb called the PCR reads again in MiXCR, with one record for every CDR3 protein. Seen here are 150,000 to 200,000 distinct CDR3 sequences, 30% to 45% observed once, and the top ten hold 25% to 35%. Study outcomes and limitations: Higher frequency in patients than in controls was seen for about five TRBV segments, with TRBV5-6, TRBV5-1 and TRBV20-1 among them. Controls' normalized Chao1 diversity significantly exceeded that of multiple sclerosis patients.

V gene TRBV6-5 combines with J gene TRBJ2-7, with a possible D match to TRBD1 (6 bases). The starting material was blood, obtained after autologous hematopoietic stem cell transplantation. The sequence came from a girl aged 10-17 years with multiple sclerosis. Here the CDR3 reads CASSYSRGRGHEQYF. The CDR3 DNA reads TGTGCCAGCAGTTACTCAAGGGGGAGAGGGCACGAGCAGTACTTC.